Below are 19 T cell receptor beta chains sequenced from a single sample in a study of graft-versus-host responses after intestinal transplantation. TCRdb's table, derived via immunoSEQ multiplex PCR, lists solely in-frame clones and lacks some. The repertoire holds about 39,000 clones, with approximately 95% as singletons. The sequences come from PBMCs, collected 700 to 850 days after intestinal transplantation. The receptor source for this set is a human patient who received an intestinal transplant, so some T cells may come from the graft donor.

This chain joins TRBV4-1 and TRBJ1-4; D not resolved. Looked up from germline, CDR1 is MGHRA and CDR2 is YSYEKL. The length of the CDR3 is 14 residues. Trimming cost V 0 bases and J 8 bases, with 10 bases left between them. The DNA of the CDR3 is TGCGCCAGCAGCCAAGACGAGACGGACGAAAAACTGTTTTTT. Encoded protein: CASSQDETDEKLFF.

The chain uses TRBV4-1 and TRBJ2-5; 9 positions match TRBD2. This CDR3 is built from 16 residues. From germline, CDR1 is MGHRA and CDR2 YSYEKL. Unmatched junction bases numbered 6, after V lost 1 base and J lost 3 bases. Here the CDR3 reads CASSQGELAGEETQYF. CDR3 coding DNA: TGCGCCAGCAGCCAAGGAGAATTAGCGGGAGAAGAGACCCAGTACTTC.

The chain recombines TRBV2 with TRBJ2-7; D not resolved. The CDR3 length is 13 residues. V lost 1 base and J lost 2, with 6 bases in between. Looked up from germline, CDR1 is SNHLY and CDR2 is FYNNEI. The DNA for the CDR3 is TGTGCCAGCAGTGAAGACCGAACCTACGAGCAGTACTTC. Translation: CASSEDRTYEQYF.

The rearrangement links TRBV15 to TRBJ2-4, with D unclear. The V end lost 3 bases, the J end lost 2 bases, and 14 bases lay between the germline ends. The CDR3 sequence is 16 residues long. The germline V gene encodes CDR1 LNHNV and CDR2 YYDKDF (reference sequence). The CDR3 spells CATSRGTHSTKNIQYF. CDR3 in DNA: TGTGCCACCAGCAGGGGAACACATAGCACCAAAAACATTCAGTACTTC.

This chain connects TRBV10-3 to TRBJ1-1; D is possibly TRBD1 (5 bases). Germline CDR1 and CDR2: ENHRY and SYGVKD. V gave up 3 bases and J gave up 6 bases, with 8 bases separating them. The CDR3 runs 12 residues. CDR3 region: CAISDRGPEAFF. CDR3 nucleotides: TGTGCCATCAGTGACCGGGGACCTGAAGCTTTCTTT.

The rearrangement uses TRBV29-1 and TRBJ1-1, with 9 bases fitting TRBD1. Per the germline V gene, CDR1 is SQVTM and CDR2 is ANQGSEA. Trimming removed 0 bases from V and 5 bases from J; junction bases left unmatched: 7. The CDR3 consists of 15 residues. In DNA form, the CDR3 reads TGCAGCGTTGAAGATCAGAGCGGGACAGGGACTGAAGCTTTCTTT. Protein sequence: CSVEDQSGTGTEAFF.

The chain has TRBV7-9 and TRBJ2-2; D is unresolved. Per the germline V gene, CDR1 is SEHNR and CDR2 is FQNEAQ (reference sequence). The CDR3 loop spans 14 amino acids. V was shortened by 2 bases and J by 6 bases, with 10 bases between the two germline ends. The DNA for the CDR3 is TGTGCCAGCAGCTTATTCCAGGACCCCGGGGAGCTGTTTTTT. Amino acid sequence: CASSLFQDPGELFF.

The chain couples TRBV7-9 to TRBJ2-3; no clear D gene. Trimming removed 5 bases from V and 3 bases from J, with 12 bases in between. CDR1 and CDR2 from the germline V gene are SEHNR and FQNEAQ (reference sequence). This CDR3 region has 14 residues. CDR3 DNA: TGTGCCAGCAGCGAGAGGCAAATGACAGATACGCAGTATTTT. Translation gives CASSERQMTDTQYF.

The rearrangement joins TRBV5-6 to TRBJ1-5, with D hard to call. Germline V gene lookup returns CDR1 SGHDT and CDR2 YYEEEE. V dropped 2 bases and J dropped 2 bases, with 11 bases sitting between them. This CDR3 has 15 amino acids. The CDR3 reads CASSFGERGNQPQHF. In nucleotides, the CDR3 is TGTGCCAGCAGCTTTGGGGAGAGGGGCAATCAGCCCCAGCATTTT.

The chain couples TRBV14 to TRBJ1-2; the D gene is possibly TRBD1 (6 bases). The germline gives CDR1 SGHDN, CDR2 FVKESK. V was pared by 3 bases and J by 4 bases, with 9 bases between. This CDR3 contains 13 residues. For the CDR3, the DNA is TGTGCCAGCAGCCAGGGACACGTCTATGGCTACACCTTC. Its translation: CASSQGHVYGYTF.

The CDR3 sequence is CASSTGTVGPQHF. DNA of the CDR3: TGTGCCAGCAGTACCGGGACCGTCGGGCCCCAGCATTTT. The genes are TRBV6-5 and TRBJ1-5; D might be TRBD1 (5 bases). This CDR3 comprises 13 residues. CDR1 and CDR2 (germline): MNHEY, SVGAGI. The V and J ends lost 5 bases and 9 bases respectively, with 14 bases between them.

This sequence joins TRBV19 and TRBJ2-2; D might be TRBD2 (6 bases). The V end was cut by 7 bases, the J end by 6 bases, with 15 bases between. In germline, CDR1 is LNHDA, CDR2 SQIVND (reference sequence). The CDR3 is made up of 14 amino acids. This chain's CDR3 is CASTHLGGAGELFF. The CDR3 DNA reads TGTGCCAGTACCCATCTAGGAGGGGCCGGGGAGCTGTTTTTT.

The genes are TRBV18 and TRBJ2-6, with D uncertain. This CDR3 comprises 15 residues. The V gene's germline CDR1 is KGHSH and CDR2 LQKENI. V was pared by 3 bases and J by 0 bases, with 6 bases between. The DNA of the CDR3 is TGTGCCAGCTCACCCGTTCACTCTGGGGCCAACGTCCTGACTTTC. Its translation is CASSPVHSGANVLTF.

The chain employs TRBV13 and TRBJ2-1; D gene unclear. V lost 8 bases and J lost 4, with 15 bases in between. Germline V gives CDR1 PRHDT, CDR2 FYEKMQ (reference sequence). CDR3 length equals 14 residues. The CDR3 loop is CASGRGGIYNEQFF. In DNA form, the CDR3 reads TGTGCCAGCGGGCGCGGCGGAATATACAATGAGCAGTTCTTC. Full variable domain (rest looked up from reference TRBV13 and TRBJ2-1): AAGVIQSPRHLIKEKRETATLKCYPIPRHDTVYWYQQGPGQDPQFLISFYEKMQSDKGSIPDRFSAQQFSDYHSELNMSSLELGDSALYFCASGRGGIYNEQFFGPGTRLTVL.

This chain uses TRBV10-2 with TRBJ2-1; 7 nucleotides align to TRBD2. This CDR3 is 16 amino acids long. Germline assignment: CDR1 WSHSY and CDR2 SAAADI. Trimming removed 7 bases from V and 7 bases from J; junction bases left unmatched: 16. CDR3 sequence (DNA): TGCGCCAGCAAGGCTAGCGGAGAGGGGAATCCGAATGAGCAGTTCTTC. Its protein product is CASKASGEGNPNEQFF.

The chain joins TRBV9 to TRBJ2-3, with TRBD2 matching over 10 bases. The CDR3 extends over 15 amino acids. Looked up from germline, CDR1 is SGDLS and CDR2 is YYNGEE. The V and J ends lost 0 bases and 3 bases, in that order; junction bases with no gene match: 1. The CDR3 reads CASSVDSGGTDTQYF. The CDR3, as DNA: TGTGCCAGCAGCGTAGATAGCGGGGGGACAGATACGCAGTATTTT.

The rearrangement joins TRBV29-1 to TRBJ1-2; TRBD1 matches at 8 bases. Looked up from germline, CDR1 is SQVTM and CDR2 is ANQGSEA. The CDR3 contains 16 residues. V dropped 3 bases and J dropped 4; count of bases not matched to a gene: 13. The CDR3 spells CSVEGVADREGYGYTF. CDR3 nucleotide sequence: TGCAGCGTTGAGGGGGTAGCGGACAGGGAAGGCTATGGCTACACCTTC. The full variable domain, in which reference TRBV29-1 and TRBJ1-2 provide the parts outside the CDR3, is SAVISQKPSRDICQRGTSLTIQCQVDSQVTMMFWYRQQPGQSLTLIATANQGSEATYESGFVIDKFPISRPNLTFSTLTVSNMSPEDSSIYLCSVEGVADREGYGYTFGSGTRLTVV.

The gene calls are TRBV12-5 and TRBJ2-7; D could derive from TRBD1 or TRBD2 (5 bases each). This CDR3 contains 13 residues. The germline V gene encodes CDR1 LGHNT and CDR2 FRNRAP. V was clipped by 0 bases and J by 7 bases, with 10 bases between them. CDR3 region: CASGLVIEGEQYF. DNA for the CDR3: TGTGCTAGTGGTTTGGTAATTGAGGGGGAGCAGTACTTC.

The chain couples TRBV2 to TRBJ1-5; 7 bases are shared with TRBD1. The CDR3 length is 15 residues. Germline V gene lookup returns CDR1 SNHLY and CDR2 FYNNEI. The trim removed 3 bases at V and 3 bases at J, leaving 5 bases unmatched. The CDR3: CASSDYRGYNQPQHF. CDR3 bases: TGTGCCAGCAGTGATTACAGGGGTTACAATCAGCCCCAGCATTTT.